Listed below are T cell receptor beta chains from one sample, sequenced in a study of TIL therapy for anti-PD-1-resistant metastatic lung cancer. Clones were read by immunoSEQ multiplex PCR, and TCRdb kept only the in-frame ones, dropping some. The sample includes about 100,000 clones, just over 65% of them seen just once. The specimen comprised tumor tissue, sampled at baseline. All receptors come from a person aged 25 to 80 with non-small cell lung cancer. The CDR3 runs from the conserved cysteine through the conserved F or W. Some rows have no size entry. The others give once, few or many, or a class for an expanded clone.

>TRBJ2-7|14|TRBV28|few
CASSSRPTGYEQYF
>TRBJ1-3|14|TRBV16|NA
CASSLWGTGNTIYF
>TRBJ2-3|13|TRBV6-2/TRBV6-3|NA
CASSAGAADTQYF
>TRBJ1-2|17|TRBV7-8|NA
CASSLPGTGGANYGYTF
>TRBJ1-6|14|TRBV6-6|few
CASSSGQQNSPLHF
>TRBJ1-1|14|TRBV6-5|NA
CASSLRDIGFPAFF
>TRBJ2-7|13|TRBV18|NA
CASSPGVPGEQYF
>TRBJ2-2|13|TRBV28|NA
CASSPPVTGELFF
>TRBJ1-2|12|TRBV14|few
CASSHTQGDYTF
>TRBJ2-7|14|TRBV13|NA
CASLRTGKAYEQYF
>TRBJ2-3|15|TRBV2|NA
CASARAVVSTDTQYF
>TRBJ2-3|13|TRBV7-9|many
CASTEREYGLEYF
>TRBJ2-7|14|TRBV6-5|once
CASTPLGGGYEQYF
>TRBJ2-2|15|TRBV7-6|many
CASSRGTPNTGELFF
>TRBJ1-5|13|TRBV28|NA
CASTPNRDQPQHF
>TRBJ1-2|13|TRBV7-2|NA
CASSLEGGRGYTF
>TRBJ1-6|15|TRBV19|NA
CASSVPGEGGSPLHF
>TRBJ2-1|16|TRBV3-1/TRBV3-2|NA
CASSHPTSGRDNEQFF
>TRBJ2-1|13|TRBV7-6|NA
CASSTQSYNEQFF
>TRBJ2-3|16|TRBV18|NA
CASSPRTSGSADTQYF
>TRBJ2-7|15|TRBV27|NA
CASRLSLDRFYEQYF
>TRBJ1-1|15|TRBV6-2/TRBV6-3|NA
CASSYTGRARTEAFF
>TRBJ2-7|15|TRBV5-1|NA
CASSWGNSGSYEQYF
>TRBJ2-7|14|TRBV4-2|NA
CASSQGGGAYEQYF
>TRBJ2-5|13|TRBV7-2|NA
CASLQGIQETQYF
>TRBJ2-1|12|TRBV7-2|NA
CASSPTLNEQFF
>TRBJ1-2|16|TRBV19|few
CASRARGTSIDYGYTF
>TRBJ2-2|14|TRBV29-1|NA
CSVVTGRVTGELFF
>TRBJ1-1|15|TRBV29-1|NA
CSVAPSTGTFAEAFF
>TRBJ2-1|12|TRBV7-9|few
CASSIPQREQFF
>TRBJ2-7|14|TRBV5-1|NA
CASSLGTGMYEQYF
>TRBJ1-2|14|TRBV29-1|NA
CSVGGQQHNYGYTF
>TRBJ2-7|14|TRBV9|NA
CASSSGPPPSEQYF
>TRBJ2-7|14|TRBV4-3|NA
CASSQGPSSYEQYF
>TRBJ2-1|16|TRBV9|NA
CASSETQGDSYNEQFF
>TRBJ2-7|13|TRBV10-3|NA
CASMTGDDYEQYF
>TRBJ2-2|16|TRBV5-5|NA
CASSPPSGTNTGELFF
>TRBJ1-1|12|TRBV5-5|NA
CASSAGNTEAFF
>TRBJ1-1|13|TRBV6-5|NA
CASSYWGAVEAFF
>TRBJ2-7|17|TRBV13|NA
CASSLRAFKESSYEQYF
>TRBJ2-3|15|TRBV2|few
CASSPSGRGTDTQYF
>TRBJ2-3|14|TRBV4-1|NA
CASSQDVGEDTQYF
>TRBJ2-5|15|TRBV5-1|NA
CASSLLGGLQETQYF
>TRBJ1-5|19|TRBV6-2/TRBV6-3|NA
CASSYEAGEIGIEGRPQHF
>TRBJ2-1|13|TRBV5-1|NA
CASTGDHYNEQFF
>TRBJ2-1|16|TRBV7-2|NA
CASTLTSGERYNEQFF
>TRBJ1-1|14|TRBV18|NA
CASSPGQENTEAFF
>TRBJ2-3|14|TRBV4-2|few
CASGSGREADTQYF
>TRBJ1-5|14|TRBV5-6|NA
CASSLTGSNQPQHF
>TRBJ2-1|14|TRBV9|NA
CASSVAGGPNEQFF
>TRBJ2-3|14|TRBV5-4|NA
CASSSRSAADTQYF
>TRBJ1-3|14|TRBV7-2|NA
CASSTQGSGNTIYF
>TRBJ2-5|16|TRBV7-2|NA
CASSLTGTSGQETQYF
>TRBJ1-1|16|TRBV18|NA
CASSPGGGRSNTEAFF
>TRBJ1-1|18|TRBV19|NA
CASSSNVWGLSLNTEAFF
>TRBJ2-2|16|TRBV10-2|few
CASSEFGGKNTGELFF
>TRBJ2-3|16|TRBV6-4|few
CASPKCWTNNTDTQYF
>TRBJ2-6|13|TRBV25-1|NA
CASSESGANVLTF
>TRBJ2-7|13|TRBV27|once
CASSNRISYEQYF
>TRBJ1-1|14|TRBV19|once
CASSMPGGHTEAFF